One TCR beta chain is described in this entry. Its antigen remains unknown. The data derive from a study of post-analysis software for immune sequencing data. The TCR beta cDNA libraries carried unique molecular identifiers. One entry per CDR3 protein, called by TCRdb with MiXCR from the PCR reads. The table includes 600,000 to 700,000 distinct CDR3 sequences, more than 50% detected once. Study-level findings and limits: Patients carried several TRBV segments more frequently than controls did, and TRBV5-6, TRBV5-1 and TRBV20-1 were among them.

The V gene's germline CDR1 is SQVTM and CDR2 ANQGSEA. V lost 6 bases and J lost 7, with 13 bases in between. This CDR3 has 12 residues. Sequenced: blood. This sequence originates from a girl aged 2 to 9 with multiple sclerosis. The J gene is TRBJ2-1, the V gene TRBV29-1, with unresolved D. Here the CDR3 DNA reads TGCAGCGTGGCCCCGGAGTGGAATGAGCAGTTCTTC. It yields the protein CSVAPEWNEQFF.